Listed below are T cell receptor beta chains from one sample, sequenced in a study of T cell repertoires in cytomegalovirus infection. TCRdb used MiXCR to reprocess the reads, holding one entry per CDR3 protein. The table includes some 440,000 distinct CDR3 sequences, approximately 33% detected once. The source material was PBMCs. These receptors were collected from a human donor in good health (CMV status not recorded). Some clones in this sample may be carry-over from other donors' samples. Each CDR3 is given with its conserved first and last residue. D genes are given only for firm matches. Not every row has a clone size; where given, it reads once, few, many or a size class.

J: TRBJ1-5
V: TRBV7-2
D: NA
size: few
CDR3: CASSRSRDQAPQHF
DNA: TGTGCCAGCAGCCGGAGTAGGGACCAGGCCCCCCAGCATTTT

J: TRBJ2-3
V: TRBV6-2/TRBV6-3
D: TRBD2
size: NA
CDR3: CASSLGTSYDRDTQYF
DNA: TGTGCCAGCAGCCTCGGGACTAGCTATGACCGAGATACGCAGTATTTT

J: TRBJ2-7
V: TRBV5-6
D: TRBD1
size: few
CDR3: CASSSRDRVYEQYF
DNA: TGTGCCAGCAGCTCGAGGGACAGGGTCTACGAGCAGTACTTC

J: TRBJ1-1
V: TRBV19
D: NA
size: few
CDR3: CASSTRGLGTEAFF
DNA: TGTGCCAGTAGTACTCGGGGCCTGGGGACTGAAGCTTTCTTT

J: TRBJ2-3
V: TRBV10-3
D: TRBD2
size: NA
CDR3: CAISGGTSGGVSTDTQYF
DNA: TGTGCCATCAGTGGGGGGACTAGCGGGGGGGTCAGCACAGATACGCAGTATTTT

J: TRBJ1-5
V: TRBV7-2
D: TRBD1
size: few
CDR3: CASSSRTGGQPQHF
DNA: TGTGCCAGCAGCAGTCGGACAGGGGGACAGCCCCAGCATTTT

J: TRBJ2-3
V: TRBV6-2/TRBV6-3
D: TRBD2
size: many
CDR3: CASSYIGGDTDTQYF
DNA: TGTGCCAGCAGTTACATCGGGGGGGACACAGATACGCAGTATTTT

J: TRBJ2-2
V: TRBV7-6
D: TRBD1
size: NA
CDR3: CASSFWTGGTPRNTGELFF
DNA: TGTGCCAGCAGCTTTTGGACAGGGGGGACGCCGCGAAACACCGGGGAGCTGTTTTTT

J: TRBJ2-4
V: TRBV19
D: TRBD2
size: many
CDR3: CASSPGLAGIAVAKNIQYF
DNA: TGTGCCAGTAGCCCCGGACTAGCGGGGATAGCAGTAGCCAAAAACATTCAGTACTTC

J: TRBJ1-4
V: TRBV20-1
D: TRBD1
size: NA
CDR3: CSARADRVDEKLFF
DNA: TGCAGTGCTAGGGCGGACAGGGTGGATGAAAAACTGTTTTTT

J: TRBJ1-4
V: TRBV7-9
D: TRBD1
size: NA
CDR3: CASSLAQTGGNVWNEKLFF
DNA: TGTGCCAGCAGCTTAGCCCAGACAGGGGGGAATGTCTGGAATGAAAAACTGTTTTTT

J: TRBJ2-2
V: TRBV6-2/TRBV6-3
D: NA
size: NA
CDR3: CASSYVGPNTGELFF
DNA: TGTGCCAGCAGTTACGTCGGCCCGAACACCGGGGAGCTGTTTTTT

J: TRBJ2-1
V: TRBV29-1
D: NA
size: NA
CDR3: CSVDTGGAYEQFF
DNA: TGCAGCGTTGATACTGGGGGGGCCTATGAGCAGTTCTTC

J: TRBJ1-1
V: TRBV11-3
D: NA
size: few
CDR3: CASSLGPGLAFF
DNA: TGTGCCAGCAGCTTAGGTCCAGGGTTAGCTTTCTTT

J: TRBJ1-5
V: TRBV15
D: NA
size: NA
CDR3: CATSRGDRVRASNQPQHF
DNA: TGTGCCACCAGCAGAGGGGATAGGGTCAGGGCGAGCAATCAGCCCCAGCATTTT

J: TRBJ2-1
V: TRBV28
D: TRBD1
size: NA
CDR3: CASSFARQGKNEQFF
DNA: TGTGCCAGCAGTTTTGCCCGACAGGGCAAGAATGAGCAGTTCTTC

J: TRBJ2-1
V: TRBV6-5
D: NA
size: NA
CDR3: CASSYSWGDEQFF
DNA: TGTGCCAGCAGTTACTCGTGGGGGGATGAGCAGTTCTTC

J: TRBJ2-5
V: TRBV5-4
D: NA
size: few
CDR3: CASSPRVEQETQYF
DNA: TGTGCCAGCAGCCCTCGAGTGGAGCAAGAGACCCAGTACTTC

J: TRBJ2-7
V: TRBV7-2
D: NA
size: few
CDR3: CASSLDGTQNSYEQYF
DNA: TGTGCCAGCAGCTTAGATGGGACACAAAACTCCTACGAGCAGTACTTC

J: TRBJ1-5
V: TRBV28
D: NA
size: NA
CDR3: CAISPTGSSQPQHF
DNA: TGTGCCATCAGCCCCACAGGGAGTAGTCAGCCCCAGCATTTT

J: TRBJ2-3
V: TRBV5-5
D: NA
size: NA
CDR3: CASLVGPTKITDTQYF
DNA: TGTGCCAGCCTCGTGGGGCCGACCAAGATCACAGATACGCAGTATTTT

J: TRBJ1-2
V: TRBV4-1
D: NA
size: many
CDR3: CASSQDLGDINYGYTF
DNA: TGCGCCAGCAGCCAAGATCTGGGGGATATTAACTATGGCTACACCTTC

J: TRBJ2-7
V: TRBV7-9
D: TRBD1
size: few
CDR3: CASSLGTGRREQYF
DNA: TGTGCCAGCAGCTTGGGGACAGGGCGCCGCGAGCAGTACTTC

J: TRBJ2-7
V: TRBV6-5
D: NA
size: NA
CDR3: CASSYSGGSYEQYF
DNA: TGTGCCAGCAGTTACTCGGGGGGTTCCTACGAGCAGTACTTC

J: TRBJ1-4
V: TRBV4-1
D: TRBD1
size: NA
CDR3: CASSQAGGTGDGSGNEKLFF
DNA: TGCGCCAGCAGCCAAGCGGGCGGGACAGGGGATGGGTCTGGTAATGAAAAACTGTTTTTT

J: TRBJ2-1
V: TRBV4-1
D: TRBD2
size: NA
CDR3: CASSHAPETSGIDEQFF
DNA: TGCGCCAGCAGCCACGCTCCCGAGACTAGCGGGATCGATGAGCAGTTCTTC

J: TRBJ2-7
V: TRBV4-1
D: TRBD1
size: NA
CDR3: CASSPRQGGTYEQYF
DNA: TGCGCCAGCAGCCCTCGACAGGGTGGGACCTACGAGCAGTACTTC

J: TRBJ2-7
V: TRBV6-1
D: NA
size: few
CDR3: CASTRAYEQYF
DNA: TGTGCCAGCACCCGTGCCTACGAGCAGTACTTC

J: TRBJ2-5
V: TRBV7-8
D: NA
size: many
CDR3: CASSRRRGARETQYF
DNA: TGTGCCAGCAGCCGCCGACGGGGGGCCCGAGAGACCCAGTACTTC

J: TRBJ2-2
V: TRBV30
D: NA
size: few
CDR3: CAWSVDANTGELFF
DNA: TGTGCCTGGAGTGTAGACGCGAACACCGGGGAGCTGTTTTTT

J: TRBJ2-5
V: TRBV7-2
D: NA
size: many
CDR3: CASSLTHQQETQYF
DNA: TGTGCCAGCAGCTTGACACATCAACAAGAGACCCAGTACTTC

J: TRBJ1-5
V: TRBV5-1
D: NA
size: few
CDR3: CASSLGPARGNQPQHF
DNA: TGCGCCAGCAGCCTGGGACCTGCTAGGGGCAATCAGCCCCAGCATTTT

J: TRBJ1-6
V: TRBV9
D: NA
size: NA
CDR3: CASSVEPSSPLHF
DNA: TGTGCCAGCAGCGTAGAACCGAGCTCACCCCTCCACTTT

J: TRBJ2-3
V: TRBV5-6
D: NA
size: NA
CDR3: CASSLWRPDTQYF
DNA: TGTGCCAGCAGCTTATGGAGGCCAGATACGCAGTATTTT

J: TRBJ2-2
V: TRBV24-1
D: NA
size: NA
CDR3: CATGRAGVNTGELFF
DNA: TGTGCCACCGGTCGGGCCGGAGTCAACACCGGGGAGCTGTTTTTT

J: TRBJ2-7
V: TRBV7-8
D: TRBD2
size: many
CDR3: CASSLQTSFIYEQYF
DNA: TGTGCCAGCAGCTTACAGACTAGCTTTATCTACGAGCAGTACTTC

J: TRBJ2-3
V: TRBV24-1
D: TRBD1
size: NA
CDR3: CATSEPGTGSTDTQYF
DNA: TGTGCCACCAGTGAACCCGGGACAGGGAGCACAGATACGCAGTATTTT

J: TRBJ2-7
V: TRBV7-8
D: TRBD1
size: many
CDR3: CASNGQGATVGEQYF
DNA: TGTGCCAGCAACGGACAGGGGGCGACTGTTGGCGAGCAGTACTTC

J: TRBJ2-1
V: TRBV4-3
D: TRBD1
size: NA
CDR3: CASSQLGGGTGGDEQFF
DNA: TGCGCCAGCAGCCAGCTCGGGGGAGGGACAGGGGGGGATGAGCAGTTCTTC

J: TRBJ1-2
V: TRBV6-4
D: TRBD1
size: few
CDR3: CASSEGDSYGYTF
DNA: TGTGCCAGCAGTGAAGGGGACAGTTACGGCTACACCTTC

J: TRBJ2-3
V: TRBV11-2
D: TRBD2
size: NA
CDR3: CASSWTSGGARDTQYF
DNA: TGTGCCAGCAGCTGGACTAGCGGGGGGGCCAGGGATACGCAGTATTTT

J: TRBJ2-5
V: TRBV7-2
D: TRBD2
size: many
CDR3: CASSLSGGLETQYF
DNA: TGTGCCAGCAGCTTATCCGGGGGGTTGGAGACCCAGTACTTC

J: TRBJ2-7
V: TRBV7-8
D: NA
size: NA
CDR3: CASSLREGAESYEQYF
DNA: TGTGCCAGCAGCTTAAGGGAGGGGGCAGAGTCCTACGAGCAGTACTTC

J: TRBJ2-1
V: TRBV6-1
D: NA
size: NA
CDR3: CASSEAGGLVDEQFF
DNA: TGTGCCAGCAGTGAAGCGGGGGGGCTTGTCGATGAGCAGTTCTTC

J: TRBJ2-5
V: TRBV19
D: NA
size: NA
CDR3: CASSIRDNKDDQYF
DNA: TGTGCCAGTAGTATCCGGGACAACAAGGACGACCAGTACTTC

J: TRBJ2-5
V: TRBV12-3/TRBV12-4
D: NA
size: few
CDR3: CASSFLGSETQYF
DNA: TGTGCCAGCAGTTTTCTGGGGTCGGAGACCCAGTACTTC

J: TRBJ2-1
V: TRBV6-2/TRBV6-3
D: TRBD2
size: NA
CDR3: CASSPSGGAREQFF
DNA: TGTGCCAGCAGTCCTAGCGGGGGGGCTAGGGAGCAGTTCTTC

J: TRBJ2-6
V: TRBV5-1
D: NA
size: NA
CDR3: CASSLVGPRISSGANVLTF
DNA: TGCGCCAGCAGCTTGGTGGGGCCTCGTATAAGCTCTGGGGCCAACGTCCTGACTTTC

J: TRBJ1-2
V: TRBV12-3/TRBV12-4
D: NA
size: few
CDR3: CASGTGPLGYTF
DNA: TGTGCCAGCGGGACCGGACCTCTGGGCTACACCTTC

J: TRBJ1-1
V: TRBV4-3
D: NA
size: few
CDR3: CASSPQVENTEAFF
DNA: TGCGCCAGCAGCCCCCAGGTGGAGAACACTGAAGCTTTCTTT

J: TRBJ1-2
V: TRBV6-1
D: TRBD1
size: NA
CDR3: CASSPLLTGGIGYGYTF
DNA: TGTGCCAGCAGTCCTCTTTTAACAGGGGGCATCGGGTATGGCTACACCTTC

J: TRBJ2-1
V: TRBV12-3/TRBV12-4
D: TRBD2
size: NA
CDR3: CASSLTSGGWGNEQFF
DNA: TGTGCCAGCAGTTTAACCAGCGGGGGGTGGGGAAATGAGCAGTTCTTC

J: TRBJ2-3
V: TRBV2
D: NA
size: few
CDR3: CASRGAGFDTQYF
DNA: TGTGCCAGCAGAGGGGCCGGGTTTGATACGCAGTATTTT